Shown below are 8 T cell receptor beta chains from a single sample sequenced in a study of T cells after yellow fever vaccination. TCRdb fed the 5' RACE reads into MiXCR, producing one record per CDR3 protein. The sample has 300,000 to 350,000 distinct CDR3 sequences; roughly 8% are singletons. The sample consisted of PBMCs, taken more than 40 days after the first yellow fever vaccination. The receptors here all came from a man younger than 35 who received the YFV17D yellow fever vaccine.

This clonotype was counted only a few times. The chain uses TRBV5-1 and TRBJ2-7; D might be TRBD1 (5 bases). This CDR3 spans 15 amino acids. In germline, CDR1 is SGHRS, CDR2 YFSETQ. V dropped 2 bases and J dropped 0 bases, with 12 bases sitting between them. The CDR3 DNA follows: TGCGCCAGCAGCTTCCAAGGGGCAGACTCCTACGAGCAGTACTTC. As protein: CASSFQGADSYEQYF. Variable domain in full (rest from reference TRBV5-1 and TRBJ2-7): KAGVTQTPRYLIKTRGQQVTLSCSPISGHRSVSWYQQTPGQGLQFLFEYFSETQRNKGNFPGRFSGRQFSNSRSEMNVSTLELGDSALYLCASSFQGADSYEQYFGPGTRLTVT.

This clonotype turned up a few times. This chain connects TRBV20-1 to TRBJ1-6; possible D gene TRBD1, 6 bases. This CDR3 is 13 amino acids long. Looked up from germline, CDR1 is DFQATT and CDR2 is SNEGSKA (reference sequence). V lost 6 bases and J 5 bases, leaving 11 bases between the germline ends. CDR3 sequence: CSARTADNSPLHF. CDR3 nucleotide sequence: TGCAGTGCCAGGACAGCAGATAATTCACCCCTCCACTTT.

V gene TRBV29-1 combines with J gene TRBJ1-2, with D uncertain. V dropped 5 bases and J dropped 7 bases, with 17 bases sitting between them. This CDR3 has 13 residues. Germline values: CDR1 SQVTM, CDR2 ANQGSEA. The CDR3 is CSVREDGHTGYTF. The CDR3 nucleotides are TGCAGCGTTCGCGAGGACGGCCATACTGGCTACACCTTC.

The sample holds a few counts of this clonotype. V is TRBV4-3 and J is TRBJ1-4, with D unclear. Germline CDR1 is LGHNA and CDR2 is YSLEER. Trimming left V 1 base short and J 3 bases short, with 9 bases between. This CDR3 is built from 15 residues. The CDR3 loop reads CASSQGGGSNEKLFF. The CDR3 coding sequence is TGCGCCAGCAGCCAAGGCGGTGGGTCTAATGAAAAACTGTTTTTT.

This rearrangement joins TRBV27 to TRBJ1-4; maybe TRBD1 (5 bases). The CDR3 consists of 17 residues. Trimming removed 3 bases from V and 0 bases from J, with 14 bases in between. Germline V lookup: CDR1 MNHEY, CDR2 SMNVEV (reference sequence). CDR3 residues: CASSFEGIPATNEKLFF. The CDR3 region has the DNA TGTGCCAGCAGTTTCGAGGGGATCCCTGCAACTAATGAAAAACTGTTTTTT. The full variable domain, in which reference TRBV27 and TRBJ1-4 provide the parts outside the CDR3, is EAQVTQNPRYLITVTGKKLTVTCSQNMNHEYMSWYRQDPGLGLRQIYYSMNVEVTDKGDVPEGYKVSRKEKRNFPLILESPSPNQTSLYFCASSFEGIPATNEKLFFGSGTQLSVL.

This sequence joins TRBV19 and TRBJ2-7, with a weak D call TRBD1 (5 bases). The V and J ends lost 2 bases and 4 bases respectively, with 15 bases between them. The CDR3 has 15 residues. Germline loops: CDR1 LNHDA, CDR2 SQIVND (reference sequence). This CDR3 is CASSIRQGALYEQYF. CDR3 nucleotides: TGTGCCAGTAGTATACGGCAGGGTGCATTATACGAGCAGTACTTC.

This clonotype has more than one count but fewer than ten. This rearrangement joins TRBV18 to TRBJ2-5, with D unresolved. Germline V gene lookup returns CDR1 KGHSH and CDR2 LQKENI. This CDR3 spans 16 amino acids. Trimming took 8 bases from V and 4 from J, leaving 23 bases between them. CDR3 residues: CASQQSRVRWAETQYF. The CDR3 DNA reads as TGTGCCAGCCAACAAAGCCGGGTCCGGTGGGCAGAGACCCAGTACTTC. The variable domain in full, with the rest retrieved from reference TRBV18 and TRBJ2-5, is NAGVMQNPRHLVRRRGQEARLRCSPMKGHSHVYWYRQLPEEGLKFMVYLQKENIIDESGMPKERFSAEFPKEGPSILRIQQVVRGDSAAYFCASQQSRVRWAETQYFGPGTRLLVL.

Only a few counts were recorded for this clonotype. The chain has TRBV4-1 and TRBJ1-3; 8 positions agree with TRBD1. Germline V gene lookup returns CDR1 MGHRA and CDR2 YSYEKL. V was pared by 4 bases and J by 2 bases, with 19 bases of the junction left unmatched. The CDR3 length is 20 residues. Written as DNA, the CDR3 is TGCGCCAGCAGCCGTCTCCGTGGGACAGGACCATCTTCGGCTGGAAACACCATATATTTT. Translation gives CASSRLRGTGPSSAGNTIYF.